The 10 T cell receptor beta chains in this list originate from one sample, sequenced in a study of OX40 agonist ivuxolimab in advanced cancers. Assay used: immunoSEQ multiplex PCR; TCRdb lists only in-frame clones, some missing. Of about 35,000 clones in the sample, under 85% are singletons; the top ten hold roughly 15%. The sample consisted of CD4+ or CD8+ T cells sorted from blood, taken in a trial of the OX40 agonist ivuxolimab. All receptors derive from an adult with an advanced solid tumor such as melanoma, head and neck, liver or kidney cancer.

This clone was counted a single time. The V and J genes are TRBV7-9 and TRBJ2-1; 8 bases are shared with TRBD2. Germline V gene lookup returns CDR1 SEHNR and CDR2 FQNEAQ (reference sequence). J lost 0 bases, V lost 5 bases, and 3 bases had no gene match. There are 15 residues in the CDR3. For the CDR3, the DNA is TGTGCCAGCAGCAAAGGGACTAGCTCCTACAATGAGCAGTTCTTC. Amino acids: CASSKGTSSYNEQFF.

This chain links TRBV9 with TRBJ1-2; D not certain. CDR1 is SGDLS and CDR2 is YYNGEE in the germline V gene. With 5 bases removed from V and 0 bases from J, the gap between germline ends came to 14 bases. The CDR3 totals 15 residues. CDR3 bases: TGTGCCAGCAGTGCCAGAAAGGGAGCTAACTATGGCTACACCTTC. Its protein product is CASSARKGANYGYTF.

V usage is TRBV5-1 and J usage is TRBJ2-3; 8 bases are a match to TRBD2. With 3 bases clipped from V and 3 bases from J, the junction kept 6 bases outside the gene matches. Germline CDR1 and CDR2: SGHRS and YFSETQ. CDR3 length: 15 residues. CDR3 in amino acids: CASSSIAGPTDTQYF. CDR3 DNA sequence: TGCGCCAGCAGCTCCATAGCGGGGCCGACAGATACGCAGTATTTT.

The chain couples TRBV6-5 to TRBJ2-3; D uncertain. The CDR3 has 12 amino acids. The germline V gene encodes CDR1 MNHEY and CDR2 SVGAGI. The V end lost 8 bases, the J end lost 4 bases, and 10 bases lay between the germline ends. CDR3 sequence: CASGLQPDTQYF. The CDR3 DNA follows: TGTGCCAGCGGCTTACAGCCAGATACGCAGTATTTT.

This rearrangement joins TRBV6-1 to TRBJ1-1; D is undetermined. Trimming took 4 bases from V and 2 from J, leaving 11 bases between them. Per the germline V gene, CDR1 is MNHNS and CDR2 is SASEGT. The CDR3 totals 14 residues. The CDR3, as DNA: TGTGCCAGCAGTGTGGGCTGGGTTAACACTGAAGCTTTCTTT. Translating gives CASSVGWVNTEAFF.

In nucleotides, the CDR3 is TGTGCCAGCAGCTTAGACAGTGTGGGCGAGCAGTACTTC. Its protein product is CASSLDSVGEQYF. This chain links TRBV7-3 with TRBJ2-7; D may be TRBD1 (5 bases). Germline assignment: CDR1 SGHTA and CDR2 FQGTGA. Trimming pared 2 bases from V and 6 bases from J, leaving 11 bases between. The CDR3 extends over 13 amino acids.

This clone has just a few counts. The chain couples TRBV6-6 to TRBJ2-1; TRBD2 matches at 11 bases. The CDR3 loop spans 14 amino acids. Per germline, CDR1 MNHNY and CDR2 SVGAGI (reference sequence). V shed 7 bases, J shed 10 bases, and the junction held 9 bases outside the gene matches. CDR3 region: CASMAGTSGSEQFF. DNA of the CDR3: TGTGCCAGCATGGCCGGGACTAGCGGTTCCGAGCAGTTCTTC.

This clone was observed a single time. The chain couples TRBV10-1 to TRBJ1-6; D not resolved. Trimming stripped 4 bases from V and 4 bases from J, with 5 bases between. Per germline, CDR1 WNHNN and CDR2 SYGVQD (reference sequence). The CDR3 is 13 amino acids. The CDR3 sequence is CASSVDYNSPLHF. DNA of the CDR3: TGCGCCAGCAGTGTCGATTATAATTCACCCCTCCACTTT.

V gene TRBV11-1 combines with J gene TRBJ2-5; tentatively, D is TRBD1 or TRBD2 (6 bases each). The germline V and J ends were trimmed by 0 bases and 2 bases, with 16 bases remaining between them. CDR1 is SGHAT, CDR2 FQDESV, per germline (reference sequence). The CDR3 runs to 17 residues. In DNA form, the CDR3 reads TGTGCCAGCAGCTTAGCGGGGGGCGCGGGACTGCAAGAGACCCAGTACTTC. Amino acid sequence: CASSLAGGAGLQETQYF.

This chain links TRBV5-5 with TRBJ2-7; TRBD1 matches 9 bases. Trimming cost V 2 bases and J 1 base; bases outside gene matches: 4. This CDR3 has 15 amino acids. Germline CDR1 is SGHKS and CDR2 is YYEKEE (reference sequence). The CDR3 loop is CASSFGTGLSYEQYF. The CDR3 DNA sequence: TGTGCCAGCAGCTTCGGGACAGGGCTGTCCTACGAGCAGTACTTC.